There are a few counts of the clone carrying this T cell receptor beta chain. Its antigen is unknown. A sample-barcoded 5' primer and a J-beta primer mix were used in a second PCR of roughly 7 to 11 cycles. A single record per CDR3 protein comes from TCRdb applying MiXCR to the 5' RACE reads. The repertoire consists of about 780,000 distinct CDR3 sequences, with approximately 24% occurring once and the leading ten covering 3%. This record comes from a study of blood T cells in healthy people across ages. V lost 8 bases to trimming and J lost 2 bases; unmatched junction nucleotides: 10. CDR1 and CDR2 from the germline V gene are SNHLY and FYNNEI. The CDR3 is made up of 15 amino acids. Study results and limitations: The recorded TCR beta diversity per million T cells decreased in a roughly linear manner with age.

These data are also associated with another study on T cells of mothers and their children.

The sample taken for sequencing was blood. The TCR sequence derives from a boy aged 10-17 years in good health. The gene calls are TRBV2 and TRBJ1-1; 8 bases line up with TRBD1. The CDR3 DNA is TGTGCCAGCGGTGGGGTCAGGGGGCACAACACTGAAGCTTTCTTT. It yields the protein CASGGVRGHNTEAFF. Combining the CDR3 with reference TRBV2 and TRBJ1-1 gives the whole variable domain EPEVTQTPSHQVTQMGQEVILRCVPISNHLYFYWYRQILGQKVEFLVSFYNNEISEKSEIFDDQFSVERPDGSNFTLKIRSTKLEDSAMYFCASGGVRGHNTEAFFGQGTRLTVV.